This T cell receptor (beta chain) is from a study of blood T cell repertoires in COVID-19. As for the study in general: T cells, B-cell-depleted T cells, or PBMCs supplied cDNA or gDNA.

Per the study methods: The authors estimated nucleated cell counts from reference gene primer amplification. Clones were sequenced by immunoSEQ multiplex PCR, and TCRdb holds only the in-frame ones, with some missing. V and J calls and clone size are those listed in that table; D and trimming were worked out from the DNA. This sample carries 150,000 to 200,000 clones, around nine tenths of them seen once, and the ten largest clones take 3% to 4%. The CDR3 runs 15 residues. The germline CDR1 and CDR2 sequences are LNHDA and SQIVND (reference sequence). V shed 5 bases, J shed 3 bases, and the junction held 4 bases outside the gene matches.

The origin of this receptor is a man in his 70s with acute or convalescent COVID-19. V and J are TRBV19 and TRBJ1-5, with 10 bases fitting TRBD1. The sample was peripheral blood. The chain's CDR3 is CASSPGQGSNQPQHF. Here the CDR3 DNA reads TGTGCCAGTAGTCCGGGACAGGGGTCCAATCAGCCCCAGCATTTT.